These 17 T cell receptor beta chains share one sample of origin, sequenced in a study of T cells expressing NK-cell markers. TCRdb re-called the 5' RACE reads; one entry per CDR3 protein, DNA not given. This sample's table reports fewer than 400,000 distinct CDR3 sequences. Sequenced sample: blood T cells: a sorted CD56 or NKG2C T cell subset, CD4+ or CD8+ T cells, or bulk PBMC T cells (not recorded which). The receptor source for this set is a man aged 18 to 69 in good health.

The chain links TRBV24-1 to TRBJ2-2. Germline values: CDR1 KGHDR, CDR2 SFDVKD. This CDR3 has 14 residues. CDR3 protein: CATSDSHFSRELFF.

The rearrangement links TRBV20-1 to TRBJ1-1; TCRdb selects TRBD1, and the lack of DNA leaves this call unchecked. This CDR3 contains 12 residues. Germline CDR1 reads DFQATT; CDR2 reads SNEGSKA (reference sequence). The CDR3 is CSALRGGTEAFF.

The CDR3 is CASSPDILGSEAFF. The chain recombines TRBV18 with TRBJ1-1. Germline CDR1 reads KGHSH; CDR2 reads LQKENI. This CDR3 is 14 amino acids long.

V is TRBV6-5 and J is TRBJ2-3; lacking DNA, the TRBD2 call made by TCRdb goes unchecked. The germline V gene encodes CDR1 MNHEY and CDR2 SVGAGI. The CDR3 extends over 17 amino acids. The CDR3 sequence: CASSYSRASGGTDTQYF.

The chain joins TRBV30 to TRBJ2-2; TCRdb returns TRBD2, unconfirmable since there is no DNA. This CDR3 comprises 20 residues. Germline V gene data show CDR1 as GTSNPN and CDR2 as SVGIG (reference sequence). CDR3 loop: CAWSVNPLGLAGGVTGELFF.

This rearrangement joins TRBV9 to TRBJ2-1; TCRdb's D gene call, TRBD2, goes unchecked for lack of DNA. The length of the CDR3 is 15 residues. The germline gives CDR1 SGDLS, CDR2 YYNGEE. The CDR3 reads CASSQSGEYYNEQFF.

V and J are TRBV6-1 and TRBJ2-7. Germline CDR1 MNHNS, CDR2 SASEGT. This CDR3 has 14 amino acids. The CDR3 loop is CASRTSSTAYEQYF.

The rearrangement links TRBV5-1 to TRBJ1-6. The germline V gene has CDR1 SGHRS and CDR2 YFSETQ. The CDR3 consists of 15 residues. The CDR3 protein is CASSLAAGSNSPLHF.

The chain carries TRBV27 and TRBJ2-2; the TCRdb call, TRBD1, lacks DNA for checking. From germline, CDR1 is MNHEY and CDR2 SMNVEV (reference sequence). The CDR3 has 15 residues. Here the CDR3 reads CASSRIRGPTGELFF.

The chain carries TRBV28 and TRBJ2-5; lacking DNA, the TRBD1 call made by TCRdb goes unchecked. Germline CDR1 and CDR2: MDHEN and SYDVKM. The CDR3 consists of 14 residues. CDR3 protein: CASSFSGIGETQYF.

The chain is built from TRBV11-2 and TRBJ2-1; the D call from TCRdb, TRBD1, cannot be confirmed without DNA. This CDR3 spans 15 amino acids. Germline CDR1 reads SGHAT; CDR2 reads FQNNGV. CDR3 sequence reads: CASSDRVRGRYEQFF.

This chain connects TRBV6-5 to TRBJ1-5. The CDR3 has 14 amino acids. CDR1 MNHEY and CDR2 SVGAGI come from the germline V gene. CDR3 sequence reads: CASSSLRWDQPQHF.

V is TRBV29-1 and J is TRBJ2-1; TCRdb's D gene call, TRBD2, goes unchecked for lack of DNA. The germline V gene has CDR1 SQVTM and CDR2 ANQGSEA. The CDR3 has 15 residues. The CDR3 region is CSVENRLAGYNEQFF.

The CDR3 loop reads CSARDRSRTNYGYTF. The chain joins TRBV20-1 to TRBJ1-2. The CDR3 has 15 amino acids. Per germline, CDR1 DFQATT and CDR2 SNEGSKA (reference sequence).

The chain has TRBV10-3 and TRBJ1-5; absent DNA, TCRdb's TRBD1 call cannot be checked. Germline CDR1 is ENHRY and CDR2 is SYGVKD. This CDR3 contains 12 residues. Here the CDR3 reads CAISETGYLQHF.

CDR3: CASSTGQATNEKLFF. This chain links TRBV19 with TRBJ1-4; without DNA, the TCRdb call of TRBD1 cannot be checked. Germline CDR1 is LNHDA and CDR2 is SQIVND (reference sequence). This CDR3 has 15 residues. The entire variable domain, with the rest obtained from reference TRBV19 and TRBJ1-4, is as follows: DGGITQSPKYLFRKEGQNVTLSCEQNLNHDAMYWYRQDPGQGLRLIYYSQIVNDFQKGDIAEGYSVSREKKESFPLTVTSAQKNPTAFYLCASSTGQATNEKLFFGSGTQLSVL.

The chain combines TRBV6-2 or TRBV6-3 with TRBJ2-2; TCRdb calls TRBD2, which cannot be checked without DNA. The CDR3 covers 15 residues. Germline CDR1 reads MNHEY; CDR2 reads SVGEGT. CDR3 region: CASSTYEGNTGELFF.